Sequencing of this T cell receptor (beta chain) was carried out in a study of regulatory T cells in long-lasting Graves disease. Findings of the study overall: Among samples with persistent disease, TRBV28, TRBJ1-2 and TRBJ2-5 were favored.

The germline gives CDR1 SGDLS, CDR2 YYNGEE. The CDR3 contains 16 residues. The junction had 5 bases not matched to a gene; V was cut back by 2 bases and J by 2 bases. As to this clonotype: Its antigen is still unknown.

This sample's time point: persistent/refractory GD, antithyroid drugs over 5 years with positive TRAb. After RNA was extracted from PBMCs, the TCR library was made from it. Building the TCR beta libraries relied on iRepertoire HTBI primers, and CDR3 regions underwent Arm-PCR. TCRdb redid the calling of the multiplex PCR reads with MiXCR, one entry per CDR3 protein. The data hold 300,000 to 350,000 distinct CDR3 sequences, with roughly a fifth observed a single time. The sequence was collected from a female donor with Graves disease. The sequences come from peripheral blood mononuclear cells (PBMCs), collected when the disease was refractory, from a patient treated with antithyroid drugs. The rearrangement links TRBV9 to TRBJ2-1, with 9 positions matching TRBD2. The CDR3 reads CASSVERGATYNEQFF. Written as DNA, the CDR3 is TGTGCCAGCAGCGTCGAGCGGGGGGCTACCTACAATGAGCAGTTCTTC.